One and the same sample provided the 10 T cell receptor beta chains below, sequenced in a study of chemoradiotherapy in HPV16-positive cancers. This table comes from immunoSEQ multiplex PCR, and its TCRdb copy is limited to in-frame clones, with some not included. The repertoire holds 1,500 to 1,800 clones, about 82% seen once, with over 5% in the top ten. Source: tumor tissue, taken from a patient who underwent chemoradiotherapy. The receptors come from a human donor with HPV-associated anogenital cancer.

This chain links TRBV28 with TRBJ2-3, with 10 bases fitting TRBD2. Germline loops: CDR1 MDHEN, CDR2 SYDVKM. Trimming removed 2 bases from V and 2 bases from J; junction bases left unmatched: 4. The CDR3 has 16 residues. The CDR3 loop reads CASSLASGGATDTQYF. CDR3 sequence (DNA): TGTGCCAGCAGTTTAGCGAGCGGGGGGGCCACAGATACGCAGTATTTT.

The V call is TRBV5-1, the J call TRBJ2-3, with 11 bases matching TRBD2. Trimming removed 3 bases from V and 0 bases from J; junction bases left unmatched: 3. The CDR3 length is 16 residues. CDR1 and CDR2 (germline): SGHRS, YFSETQ. Written as DNA, the CDR3 is TGCGCCAGCAGCTCGGGACTAGCGGCGAGCACAGATACGCAGTATTTT. Translated: CASSSGLAASTDTQYF. Using reference TRBV5-1 and TRBJ2-3 for the parts outside the CDR3, the full variable domain is KAGVTQTPRYLIKTRGQQVTLSCSPISGHRSVSWYQQTPGQGLQFLFEYFSETQRNKGNFPGRFSGRQFSNSRSEMNVSTLELGDSALYLCASSSGLAASTDTQYFGPGTRLTVL.

The V gene is TRBV2, the J gene TRBJ2-3; 11 positions agree with TRBD2. V shed 7 bases and J 2 bases; nucleotides not matched to a gene: 5. This CDR3 region has 15 residues. The germline gives CDR1 SNHLY, CDR2 FYNNEI. DNA for the CDR3: TGTGCCAGCATACTAGCGGGGGCCTACACAGATACGCAGTATTTT. Translated: CASILAGAYTDTQYF.

The CDR3 coding sequence is TGCGCCAGCAGCCAAGAGAATGGACAGGCATCCTACGAGCAGTACTTC. Protein sequence: CASSQENGQASYEQYF. The chain joins TRBV4-1 to TRBJ2-7; 7 nucleotides align to TRBD1. V shed 0 bases and J 1 base; nucleotides not matched to a gene: 6. This CDR3 is built from 16 residues. CDR1 MGHRA and CDR2 YSYEKL come from the germline V gene.

In this sample, this clone turned up once. V usage is TRBV19 and J usage is TRBJ1-1; tentatively, D is TRBD1 (5 bases). V lost 10 bases to trimming and J lost 1 base, with 19 bases between them. Germline CDR1 is LNHDA and CDR2 is SQIVND (reference sequence). The CDR3 contains 15 residues. The CDR3 nucleotides read TGTGCCACCTCGAGGAGGGGACTTGGGAACACTGAAGCTTTCTTT. It codes for CATSRRGLGNTEAFF.

This chain joins TRBV11-2 and TRBJ2-7; 7 bases match TRBD2. The germline V gene encodes CDR1 SGHAT and CDR2 FQNNGV. After removal of 5 bases from V and 4 bases from J, the junction contained 14 bases not matched to a gene. CDR3 size: 16 residues. CDR3 protein: CASSPPGGRAFYEQYF. The CDR3 nucleotides are TGTGCCAGCAGCCCCCCTGGAGGGAGGGCGTTTTACGAGCAGTACTTC.

This sequence joins TRBV5-1 and TRBJ1-5; D is ambiguous. Trimming shortened V by 0 bases and J by 0 bases, and 7 bases separated the two germline ends. Germline-derived CDR1 and CDR2 are SGHRS and YFSETQ. This CDR3 is built from 15 residues. The CDR3: CASSLDGNSNQPQHF. CDR3 coding DNA: TGCGCCAGCAGCTTGGACGGAAATAGCAATCAGCCCCAGCATTTT.

This chain connects TRBV7-6 to TRBJ2-1; 12 bases align to TRBD2. V lost 1 base, J lost 9 bases, and 10 bases stayed unmatched. The CDR3 consists of 17 residues. The germline V gene encodes CDR1 SGHVS and CDR2 FNYEAQ. CDR3: CASSLEPSGRAGSEQFF. In nucleotides, the CDR3 is TGTGCCAGCAGCTTAGAGCCTAGCGGGAGGGCCGGGAGTGAGCAGTTCTTC.

The rearrangement links TRBV2 to TRBJ2-2; D is unresolved. Germline values: CDR1 SNHLY, CDR2 FYNNEI. The CDR3 loop spans 14 amino acids. V was clipped by 3 bases and J by 6 bases, with 11 bases between them. CDR3 coding DNA: TGTGCCAGCAGTGAGAAGGGATCATCCGGGGAGCTGTTTTTT. Protein: CASSEKGSSGELFF.

This chain joins TRBV2 and TRBJ1-4, with a possible D match to TRBD1 (6 bases). The V gene's germline CDR1 is SNHLY and CDR2 FYNNEI. Trimming shortened V by 5 bases and J by 3 bases, and 7 bases separated the two germline ends. The length of the CDR3 is 13 residues. The CDR3 loop is CASSRTANEKLFF. The CDR3 DNA reads as TGTGCCAGCAGTAGGACAGCTAATGAAAAACTGTTTTTT.